This note documents a single TCR beta chain sequence. TCRdb's copy holds only in-frame clones and misses some; the assay was immunoSEQ multiplex PCR. The sample lists tens of thousands of clones, roughly 80% occurring once. The data were obtained in a study of immune evolution from preneoplasia to lung adenocarcinoma. The sequenced sample consisted of FFPE invasive lung adenocarcinoma tissue. This clonotype was obtained from a person in their 60s with lung adenocarcinoma.

In nucleotides, the CDR3 is TGTGCCAGCAGACCCGGACTAGCGGGAGCTAAGCAGTACTTC. Translating gives CASRPGLAGAKQYF. The chain is built from TRBV28 and TRBJ2-7; 13 nucleotides agree with TRBD2. This CDR3 has 14 amino acids. The V and J ends lost 6 bases and 8 bases, in that order; junction bases with no gene match: 7. Looked up from germline, CDR1 is MDHEN and CDR2 is SYDVKM.